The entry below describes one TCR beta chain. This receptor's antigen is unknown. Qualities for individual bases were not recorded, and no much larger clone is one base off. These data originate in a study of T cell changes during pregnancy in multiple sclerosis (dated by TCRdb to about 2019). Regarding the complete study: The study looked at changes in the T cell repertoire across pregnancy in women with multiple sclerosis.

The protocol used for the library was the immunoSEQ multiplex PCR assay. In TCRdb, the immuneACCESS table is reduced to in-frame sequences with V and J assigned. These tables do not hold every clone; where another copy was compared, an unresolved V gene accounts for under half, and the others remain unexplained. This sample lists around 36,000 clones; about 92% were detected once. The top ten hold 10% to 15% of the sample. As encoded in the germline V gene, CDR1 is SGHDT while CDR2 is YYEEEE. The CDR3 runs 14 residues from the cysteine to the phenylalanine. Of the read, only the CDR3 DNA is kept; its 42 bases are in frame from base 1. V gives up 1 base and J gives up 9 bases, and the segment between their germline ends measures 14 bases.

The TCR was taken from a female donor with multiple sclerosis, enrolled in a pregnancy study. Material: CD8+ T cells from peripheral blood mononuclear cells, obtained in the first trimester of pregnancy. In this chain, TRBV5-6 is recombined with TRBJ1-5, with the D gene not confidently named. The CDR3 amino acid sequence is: CASSLWAAGMPQHF. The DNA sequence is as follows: TGTGCCAGCAGCTTGTGGGCCGCGGGTATGCCCCAGCATTTT.